A single sample is the source of the 3 T cell receptor beta chains below, sequenced in a study of blood T cell repertoires in COVID-19. Measured with immunoSEQ multiplex PCR; TCRdb has only the in-frame clones, and not every one. The sample carries about 210,000 clones, roughly 89% recorded once. The sample comprised PBMCs or T cells enriched from blood (not recorded which). The receptors shown here come from a woman aged 25 to 39 who had been exposed to COVID-19.

The chain uses TRBV6-6 and TRBJ2-1, with 8 bases fitting TRBD2. V lost 8 bases, J lost 0 bases, and 6 bases stayed unmatched. This CDR3 is built from 15 residues. Looked up from germline, CDR1 is MNHNY and CDR2 is SVGAGI (reference sequence). Here the CDR3 DNA reads TGTGCCAGCGGCCCGGGGGGGAACTCCTACAATGAGCAGTTCTTC. Its protein is CASGPGGNSYNEQFF.

V and J are TRBV11-2 and TRBJ2-7, with D perhaps TRBD2 (7 bases). This CDR3 has 15 residues. Germline assignment: CDR1 SGHAT and CDR2 FQNNGV. V lost 1 base, J lost 0 bases, and 10 bases lay in between. Here the CDR3 reads CASSLAGGHSYEQYF. CDR3 DNA: TGTGCCAGCAGCTTAGCGGGGGGCCACTCCTACGAGCAGTACTTC.

The gene calls are TRBV4-2 and TRBJ1-2; no firm D call. CDR1 and CDR2 from the germline V gene are LGHNA and YNFKEQ. This CDR3 has 14 amino acids. Trimming took 0 bases from V and 4 from J, leaving 9 bases between them. CDR3 sequence: CASSQDAPVYGYTF. CDR3 DNA sequence: TGTGCCAGCAGCCAAGATGCCCCGGTCTATGGCTACACCTTC.